The 2 T cell receptor beta chains below come from one sample, sequenced in a study of shared clonotypes between healthy human individuals. Data came from immunoSEQ multiplex PCR; TCRdb stores just in-frame clones and leaves some out. The repertoire holds 400,000 to 600,000 clones, with about 75% as singletons. Sample: PBMCs. The receptors here all came from a woman aged 40-49 years in good health. Some clones in this sample may be carry-over from other donors' samples.

A remark on this clone: The same CDR3 is also encoded by other DNA sequences in this sample. The genes are TRBV9 and TRBJ1-2, with 8 bases aligning to TRBD1. CDR3 length: 14 amino acids. The V and J ends lost 3 bases and 3 bases, in that order; junction bases with no gene match: 4. Germline CDR1 is SGDLS and CDR2 is YYNGEE. The chain's CDR3 is CASSGGQGYYGYTF. DNA of the CDR3: TGTGCCAGCAGCGGCGGACAGGGATACTATGGCTACACCTTC.

The gene calls are TRBV5-5 and TRBJ1-2; maybe TRBD1 (6 bases). The CDR3 has 13 residues. Germline V gives CDR1 SGHKS, CDR2 YYEKEE (reference sequence). Trimming took 4 bases from V and 8 from J, leaving 15 bases between them. The CDR3 region has the DNA TGTGCCAGCAGCCCTAACAGGGCCAGGGGCTACACCTTC. Its translation: CASSPNRARGYTF.